This entry lists 22 T cell receptor beta chains sequenced from one sample in a study of blood T cell repertoires in COVID-19 (dated by TCRdb to about 2020). The method was the immunoSEQ multiplex PCR assay. TCRdb took this table from immuneACCESS and kept in-frame rearrangements with V and J called. Such tables lack part of the clones; where checked against another copy, unresolved V genes explain under half of the gap, and the rest is unexplained. Across this sample there are about 200,000 clones, with approximately 82% seen only once. Around 6.9% of the sample comes from the top ten. The sequenced sample consisted of peripheral blood. Receptor source: a human donor with acute or convalescent COVID-19. The donor label of this sample is uncertain.

This clone was detected only a few times. CDR3 amino acids: CASSPNAGGDTQYF. In nucleotides, the CDR3 is TGTGCCAGCTCACCAAACGCGGGTGGCGATACGCAGTATTTT. The J gene is TRBJ2-3, the V gene TRBV18; perhaps TRBD2 as D (5 bases). Germline CDR1 is KGHSH and CDR2 is LQKENI. V lost 2 bases and J 6 bases, leaving 12 bases between the germline ends. The CDR3 covers 14 residues.

This clone has a single count. J is TRBJ1-5 and V is TRBV6-5; 7 bases are a match to TRBD1. V was clipped by 6 bases and J by 1 base; unmatched bases: 6. Germline V gene sequence: CDR1 MNHEY, CDR2 SVGAGI. The CDR3 loop spans 15 amino acids. This chain's CDR3 is CASSADRASNQPQHF. In DNA, the CDR3 is TGTGCCAGCAGCGCCGACAGGGCCAGCAATCAGCCCCAGCATTTT.

V usage is TRBV5-6 and J usage is TRBJ2-1; 13 nucleotides align to TRBD2. From germline, CDR1 is SGHDT and CDR2 YYEEEE. The CDR3 has 16 amino acids. With V trimmed by 4 bases and J by 10 bases, 11 bases remained unmatched. The CDR3 DNA reads TGTGCCAGCAGCCTCCTCGGACTAGCGGGAGTTGGGGAGCAGTTCTTC. Encoded protein: CASSLLGLAGVGEQFF.

The rearrangement joins TRBV7-3 to TRBJ2-1; 12 bases match TRBD2. Unmatched junction bases numbered 2, after V lost 4 bases and J lost 4 bases. CDR3 length equals 15 residues. Germline V gives CDR1 SGHTA, CDR2 FQGTGA. The CDR3 coding sequence is TGTGCCAGCAGCTCCGGGACTAGCGGGTACAATGAGCAGTTCTTC. It encodes CASSSGTSGYNEQFF.

V is TRBV10-1 and J is TRBJ2-2, with a weak D call TRBD2 (6 bases). V lost 6 bases to trimming and J lost 2 bases, with 13 bases between them. Germline V gene sequence: CDR1 WNHNN, CDR2 SYGVQD (reference sequence). The CDR3 runs to 15 residues. CDR3 in amino acids: CASSPGGANTGELFF. CDR3 bases: TGCGCCAGCAGCCCCGGGGGTGCTAACACCGGGGAGCTGTTTTTT.

J is TRBJ2-3 and V is TRBV5-1; D is perhaps TRBD2 (5 bases). The CDR3 is 15 amino acids. The germline V gene encodes CDR1 SGHRS and CDR2 YFSETQ. With 6 bases removed from V and 1 base from J, the gap between germline ends came to 15 bases. This chain's CDR3 is CASTPGNSGTDTQYF. CDR3 nucleotides: TGCGCCAGCACCCCCGGTAATAGCGGCACAGATACGCAGTATTTT.

CDR3 sequence reads: CASSPRDSAAKNIQYF. The CDR3 bases are TGTGCCAGCAGCCCCCGGGACAGCGCGGCCAAAAACATTCAGTACTTC. The chain links TRBV5-6 to TRBJ2-4; 7 nucleotides agree with TRBD1. This CDR3 comprises 16 residues. Germline V gene lookup returns CDR1 SGHDT and CDR2 YYEEEE. Unmatched junction bases numbered 8, after V lost 4 bases and J lost 1 base.

The chain is built from TRBV3-1 (or the pseudogene TRBV3-2) and TRBJ2-5, with 7 bases lining up with TRBD2. V gave up 4 bases and J gave up 0 bases; unmatched junction bases: 8. Germline lookup yields CDR1 LGHDT and CDR2 YNNKEL (reference sequence). The CDR3 runs to 16 residues. CDR3 nucleotide sequence: TGTGCCAGCAGCCCCCTCCGTACTAGCGACCAAGAGACCCAGTACTTC. Its translation: CASSPLRTSDQETQYF.

The rearrangement joins TRBV5-6 to TRBJ1-3, with no clear D. The CDR3 sequence is 15 residues long. Trimming shortened V by 1 base and J by 2 bases, and 10 bases separated the two germline ends. Germline V CDR1 and CDR2: SGHDT, YYEEEE. The CDR3 coding sequence is TGTGCCAGCAGCTTGTTCGGCGGAACTGGAAACACCATATATTTT. Amino acid sequence: CASSLFGGTGNTIYF.

This clone came up once. The CDR3 is CASKVGQSYNEQFF. DNA of the CDR3: TGCGCCAGCAAGGTTGGACAGAGCTACAATGAGCAGTTCTTC. This chain connects TRBV5-1 to TRBJ2-1; D possibly corresponds to TRBD1 (6 bases). The ends were cut back, 6 bases at V and 3 bases at J, with 13 bases in the middle. The CDR3 spans 14 residues. CDR1 SGHRS and CDR2 YFSETQ come from the germline V gene.

This clone was observed once. The chain combines TRBV5-4 with TRBJ1-1; a possible D gene is TRBD1 (6 bases). Trimming shortened V by 5 bases and J by 2 bases, and 13 bases separated the two germline ends. CDR3 length: 14 residues. Germline loops: CDR1 SGHNT, CDR2 YYREEE (reference sequence). CDR3 amino acids: CASRPGGGNTEAFF. CDR3 in DNA: TGTGCCAGCAGGCCTGGGGGGGGCAACACTGAAGCTTTCTTT.

J is TRBJ1-2 and V is TRBV29-1; 7 nucleotides agree with TRBD1. Germline V gene sequence: CDR1 SQVTM, CDR2 ANQGSEA. The CDR3 is made up of 12 amino acids. The V segment lost 4 bases and the J segment 7 bases; nucleotides outside the gene matches: 6. The CDR3 sequence: CSVGDRARGYTF. The DNA for the CDR3 is TGCAGCGTTGGCGACAGGGCGCGTGGCTACACCTTC.

The chain recombines TRBV12-3 or TRBV12-4 with TRBJ2-2, with 7 nucleotides matching TRBD1. J was trimmed by 6 bases and V by 10 bases; bases with no gene match: 5. This CDR3 spans 12 amino acids. Here the CDR3 DNA reads TGTGCCACCCGACAGGGTCCCGGGGAGCTGTTTTTT. Its protein product is CATRQGPGELFF.

The rearrangement uses TRBV27 and TRBJ2-7, with a possible D match to TRBD2 (6 bases). CDR1 is MNHEY and CDR2 is SMNVEV in the germline V gene (reference sequence). This CDR3 has 15 residues. V was trimmed by 2 bases and J by 6 bases, leaving 17 bases between them. The CDR3 region is CASSLMAGTPREQYF. The CDR3 DNA reads TGTGCCAGCAGTTTAATGGCGGGGACCCCTCGCGAGCAGTACTTC.

V and J are TRBV5-1 and TRBJ2-2; 7 bases are a match to TRBD2. V gave up 4 bases and J gave up 6 bases; unmatched junction bases: 9. The CDR3 sequence is 15 residues long. CDR1 is SGHRS and CDR2 is YFSETQ in the germline V gene. CDR3 in amino acids: CASSPSGTGAGELFF. CDR3 nucleotides: TGCGCCAGCAGCCCTAGCGGTACTGGGGCCGGGGAGCTGTTTTTT.

Only a few counts were recorded for this clone. V is TRBV4-1 and J is TRBJ1-6, with 10 bases lining up with TRBD1. V lost 0 bases, J lost 8 bases, and 1 base stayed unmatched. This CDR3 is 15 amino acids long. CDR1 MGHRA and CDR2 YSYEKL come from the germline V gene. CDR3 DNA: TGCGCCAGCAGCCAAGAAGGGACAGGGGATTCACCCCTCCACTTT. This codes for CASSQEGTGDSPLHF.

The chain joins TRBV5-1 to TRBJ1-2; possibly TRBD1 for D (6 bases). The CDR3 has 14 amino acids. Trimming stripped 3 bases from V and 4 bases from J, with 13 bases between. Germline values: CDR1 SGHRS, CDR2 YFSETQ. Here the CDR3 reads CASSSRDTIYGYTF. The CDR3, as DNA: TGCGCCAGCAGCTCCCGGGACACAATCTATGGCTACACCTTC. The complete variable domain, with remaining parts taken from reference TRBV5-1 and TRBJ1-2, reads KAGVTQTPRYLIKTRGQQVTLSCSPISGHRSVSWYQQTPGQGLQFLFEYFSETQRNKGNFPGRFSGRQFSNSRSEMNVSTLELGDSALYLCASSSRDTIYGYTFGSGTRLTVV.

The genes are TRBV6-5 and TRBJ2-3; weak D call: TRBD2 (6 bases). This CDR3 comprises 14 residues. Germline CDR1 and CDR2: MNHEY and SVGAGI. The V end lost 2 bases, the J end lost 3 bases, and 9 bases lay between the germline ends. CDR3 protein: CASSYGGITDTQYF. The CDR3 region has the DNA TGTGCCAGCAGTTACGGGGGGATTACAGATACGCAGTATTTT.

In this sample, this clone turned up a few times. The chain couples TRBV28 to TRBJ1-4; D gene ambiguous. This CDR3 is 16 amino acids long. CDR1 MDHEN and CDR2 SYDVKM come from the germline V gene. V was cut by 3 bases and J by 1 base, with 12 bases left in between. Here the CDR3 reads CASSFLGRRTNEKLFF. The DNA for the CDR3 is TGTGCCAGCAGTTTTTTAGGGAGGCGAACTAATGAAAAACTGTTTTTT.

The sample holds one count of this clone. V usage is TRBV2 and J usage is TRBJ2-1; D perhaps matches TRBD1 (5 bases). The germline V and J ends were trimmed by 6 bases and 7 bases, with 10 bases remaining between them. Per germline, CDR1 SNHLY and CDR2 FYNNEI. The length of the CDR3 is 12 residues. CDR3 DNA sequence: TGTGCCAGCAGAGCCCAGGGAAATGAGCAGTTCTTC. Residues: CASRAQGNEQFF.

The chain employs TRBV19 and TRBJ2-2, with 13 bases that match TRBD2. CDR3 length: 19 residues. Germline-derived CDR1 and CDR2 are LNHDA and SQIVND (reference sequence). The ends lost 3 bases at V and 2 bases at J; junction bases unmatched: 9. Written as DNA, the CDR3 is TGTGCCAGTAGTATTTTTGGTCGACTAGCGGGAGGTAACACCGGGGAGCTGTTTTTT. The encoded protein is CASSIFGRLAGGNTGELFF.

CDR3 sequence: CASSWGAEAFF. The CDR3 region has the DNA TGTGCCAGCAGTTGGGGCGCTGAAGCTTTCTTT. This chain links TRBV6-5 with TRBJ1-1, with D perhaps matching TRBD1 (5 bases). This CDR3 has 11 residues. V dropped 4 bases and J dropped 6 bases, with 6 bases sitting between them. Germline assignment: CDR1 MNHEY and CDR2 SVGAGI.